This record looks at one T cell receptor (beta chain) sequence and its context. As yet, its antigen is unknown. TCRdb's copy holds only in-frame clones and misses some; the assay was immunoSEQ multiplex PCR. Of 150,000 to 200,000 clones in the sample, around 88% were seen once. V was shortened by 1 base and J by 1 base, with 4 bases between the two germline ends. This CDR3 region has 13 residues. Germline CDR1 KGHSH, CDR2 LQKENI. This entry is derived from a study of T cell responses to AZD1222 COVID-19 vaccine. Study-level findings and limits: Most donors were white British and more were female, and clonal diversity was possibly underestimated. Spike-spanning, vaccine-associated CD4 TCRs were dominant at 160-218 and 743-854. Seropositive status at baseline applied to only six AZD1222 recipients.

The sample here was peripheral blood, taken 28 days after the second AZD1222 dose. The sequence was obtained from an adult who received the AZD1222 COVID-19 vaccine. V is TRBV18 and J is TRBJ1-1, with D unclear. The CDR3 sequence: CASSPQANTEAFF. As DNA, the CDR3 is TGTGCCAGCTCACCACAGGCGAACACTGAAGCTTTCTTT. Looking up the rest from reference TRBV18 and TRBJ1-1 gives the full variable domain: NAGVMQNPRHLVRRRGQEARLRCSPMKGHSHVYWYRQLPEEGLKFMVYLQKENIIDESGMPKERFSAEFPKEGPSILRIQQVVRGDSAAYFCASSPQANTEAFFGQGTRLTVV.